Listed below are T cell receptor beta chains from one sample, sequenced in a study of T cells after yellow fever vaccination. MiXCR was run by TCRdb on the 5' RACE reads, yielding one entry per CDR3 protein. The sample carries 300,000 to 450,000 distinct CDR3 sequences, 7% to 9% recorded once. The source material was PBMCs, sampled more than 35 days after the first yellow fever vaccination. Receptor source: a man aged 18-30 years who received the YFV17D yellow fever vaccine. Both conserved end residues are part of each CDR3. D genes are given only for firm matches. For some rows the clone size is stated as once, few or many, or as a class when expanded; others skip it.

clone_size	d_call	v_call	j_call	cdr3_aa	cdr3_nt
few	TRBD2	TRBV5-1	TRBJ2-1	CASRPGTSGYNEQFF	TGCGCCAGCAGGCCCGGGACTAGCGGGTACAATGAGCAGTTCTTC
-	-	TRBV7-2	TRBJ1-2	CASSAGTYGYTF	TGTGCCAGCAGCGCCGGGACCTATGGCTACACCTTC
few	-	TRBV18	TRBJ1-4	CASSPANGNEKLFF	TGTGCCAGCTCACCAGCCAACGGGAATGAAAAACTGTTTTTT
-	-	TRBV9	TRBJ1-1	CASSATDRNTEAFF	TGTGCCAGCAGCGCTACGGACAGGAACACTGAAGCTTTCTTT
-	TRBD2	TRBV10-3	TRBJ2-5	CATLGTSGGETQYF	TGTGCCACCTTGGGGACTAGCGGGGGGGAGACCCAGTACTTC
many	TRBD2	TRBV27	TRBJ2-7	CASSLLAGVSYEQYF	TGTGCCAGCAGTTTACTAGCGGGGGTCTCCTACGAGCAGTACTTC
-	-	TRBV9	TRBJ1-1	CASSVRSMNTEAFF	TGTGCCAGCAGCGTACGAAGTATGAACACTGAAGCTTTCTTT
few	-	TRBV7-9	TRBJ2-5	CASNYREYETQYF	TGTGCCAGCAACTACAGGGAGTACGAGACCCAGTACTTC
-	-	TRBV7-2	TRBJ1-6	CASSFKGRVNSPLHF	TGTGCCAGCAGCTTTAAGGGACGGGTGAATTCACCCCTCCACTTT
few	-	TRBV14	TRBJ2-1	CASRATDPYNEQFF	TGTGCCAGCAGAGCGACAGACCCGTACAATGAGCAGTTCTTC